These 7 T cell receptor beta chains share one sample of origin, sequenced in a study of blood T cell repertoires in COVID-19. Assay used: immunoSEQ multiplex PCR; TCRdb lists only in-frame clones, some missing. Of about 130,000 clones in the sample, roughly 90% were seen once. Sequencing input: peripheral blood. These TCRs come from a man in his 60s with COVID-19, enrolled during active disease.

In its sample, this clone was seen once. The J gene is TRBJ1-5, the V gene TRBV19; tentative D call: TRBD1 (6 bases). The CDR3 contains 14 residues. Germline V gene lookup returns CDR1 LNHDA and CDR2 SQIVND (reference sequence). Trimming took 8 bases from V and 2 from J, leaving 13 bases between them. Written as DNA, the CDR3 is TGTGCCAGTGAAACAGGGTGGGGCAATCAGCCCCAGCATTTT. This translates into CASETGWGNQPQHF.

The chain is built from TRBV11-1 and TRBJ1-2, with 7 bases matching TRBD1. The germline gives CDR1 SGHAT, CDR2 FQDESV (reference sequence). The V gene end was trimmed by 4 bases and the J gene end by 8 bases; junction bases not matched to a gene: 7. This CDR3 is built from 13 residues. In nucleotides, the CDR3 is TGTGCCAGCAGCTCGGACAGGAGGCGCGGCTACACCTTC. Amino acids: CASSSDRRRGYTF.

The CDR3 DNA reads TGTGCCACCAGCGGCGGACTAGCGGGGTACAATGAGCAGTTCTTC. As protein: CATSGGLAGYNEQFF. The rearrangement links TRBV15 to TRBJ2-1; 12 bases align to TRBD2. Germline CDR1 LNHNV, CDR2 YYDKDF (reference sequence). This CDR3 is built from 15 residues. V trimming: 5 bases; J trimming: 4 bases; junction bases outside the gene matches: 3. Based on the CDR3 plus reference TRBV15 and TRBJ2-1, the full variable domain is DAMVIQNPRYQVTQFGKPVTLSCSQTLNHNVMYWYQQKSSQAPKLLFHYYDKDFNNEADTPDNFQSRRPNTSFCFLDIRSPGLGDTAMYLCATSGGLAGYNEQFFGPGTRLTVL.

The chain recombines TRBV6-2 or TRBV6-3 with TRBJ2-6; 9 bases fit TRBD1. CDR3 size: 19 residues. The germline gives CDR1 MNHEY, CDR2 SVGEGT. The trim removed 0 bases at V and 0 bases at J, leaving 6 bases unmatched. The CDR3 DNA is TGTGCCAGCAGTTACTCCCGGACAGGGGCCGACTCTGGGGCCAACGTCCTGACTTTC. It codes for CASSYSRTGADSGANVLTF.

This chain links TRBV4-2 with TRBJ2-7; 8 positions match TRBD1. V was clipped by 0 bases and J by 4 bases; unmatched bases: 8. The CDR3 runs to 16 residues. Germline values: CDR1 LGHNA, CDR2 YNFKEQ. CDR3 residues: CASSQEARGLSYEQYF. The CDR3 nucleotides read TGTGCCAGCAGCCAAGAGGCCAGGGGGCTTTCGTACGAGCAGTACTTC.

This clone was found a few times. V gene TRBV5-1 combines with J gene TRBJ2-3; tentatively, D is TRBD2 (5 bases). Germline CDR1 reads SGHRS; CDR2 reads YFSETQ. This CDR3 contains 15 residues. V gave up 1 base and J gave up 1 base, with 10 bases separating them. The CDR3 region is CASSLLRGGTDTQYF. The CDR3 coding sequence is TGCGCCAGCAGCTTGCTCCGGGGAGGCACAGATACGCAGTATTTT.

This chain links TRBV19 with TRBJ1-2, with TRBD1 matching over 8 bases. There are 15 residues in the CDR3. The germline V gene has CDR1 LNHDA and CDR2 SQIVND (reference sequence). The trim removed 3 bases at V and 5 bases at J, leaving 8 bases unmatched. The CDR3 DNA follows: TGTGCCAGTAGTATGGGGACAGGAAACCCTTATGGCTACACCTTC. Amino acid sequence: CASSMGTGNPYGYTF.